These 30 T cell receptor beta chains originate from one sample sequenced in a study of long-term antiretroviral therapy in people with HIV. Survey level was the resolution at which the v3.0 immunoSEQ assay ran. The table came from immunoSEQ multiplex PCR; TCRdb's copy has only in-frame clones and leaves some out. The data contain 30,000 to 40,000 clones, 80% to 85% of them seen just once; the ten biggest clones take up 5.2%. The sequenced sample was unsorted PBMCs, obtained 1.5 years after starting antiretroviral therapy. These receptors all stem from a man aged 18 to 30 with HIV.

In DNA, the CDR3 is TGTGCCAGCAGTTTAATCAGCTCAGATACGCAGTATTTT. Its translation: CASSLISSDTQYF. The rearrangement joins TRBV28 to TRBJ2-3; D remains unclear. Trimming left V 2 bases short and J 4 bases short, with 7 bases between. Germline CDR1 MDHEN, CDR2 SYDVKM. CDR3 length: 13 amino acids. The variable domain in full, completed from reference TRBV28 and TRBJ2-3, reads DVKVTQSSRYLVKRTGEKVFLECVQDMDHENMFWYRQDPGLGLRLIYFSYDVKMKEKGDIPEGYSVSREKKERFSLILESASTNQTSMYLCASSLISSDTQYFGPGTRLTVL.

The V call is TRBV28, the J call TRBJ1-5, with 8 bases lining up with TRBD1. Looked up from germline, CDR1 is MDHEN and CDR2 is SYDVKM. The V segment lost 6 bases and the J segment 7 bases; nucleotides outside the gene matches: 5. The CDR3 extends over 13 amino acids. The CDR3 sequence: CASRGTGGQPQHF. CDR3 bases: TGTGCCAGCAGAGGGACAGGAGGGCAGCCCCAGCATTTT.

J is TRBJ2-3 and V is TRBV18; tentatively, D is TRBD2 (5 bases). The germline CDR1 and CDR2 sequences are KGHSH and LQKENI. The CDR3 runs to 13 residues. V dropped 2 bases and J dropped 7 bases, with 10 bases sitting between them. In DNA form, the CDR3 reads TGTGCCAGCTCACCAACACTAGAAAATACGCAGTATTTT. Its protein product is CASSPTLENTQYF.

The chain uses TRBV5-1 and TRBJ1-3; no reliable D call. V dropped 0 bases and J dropped 0 bases, with 7 bases sitting between them. The CDR3 totals 15 residues. Germline assignment: CDR1 SGHRS and CDR2 YFSETQ. The CDR3 sequence: CASSLESASGNTIYF. The CDR3 DNA is TGCGCCAGCAGCTTGGAGTCAGCCTCTGGAAACACCATATATTTT. The full variable domain, its missing parts supplied by reference TRBV5-1 and TRBJ1-3, is KAGVTQTPRYLIKTRGQQVTLSCSPISGHRSVSWYQQTPGQGLQFLFEYFSETQRNKGNFPGRFSGRQFSNSRSEMNVSTLELGDSALYLCASSLESASGNTIYFGEGSWLTVV.

This rearrangement joins TRBV5-1 to TRBJ2-5; either TRBD1 or TRBD2 may fit D (6 bases each). V was pared by 8 bases and J by 4 bases, with 15 bases between. The CDR3 length is 13 residues. Per the germline V gene, CDR1 is SGHRS and CDR2 is YFSETQ. The CDR3 nucleotides are TGCGCCAGTTACGAGGGGGGCATAGAGACCCAGTACTTC. Translating gives CASYEGGIETQYF.

J is TRBJ2-5 and V is TRBV27; the match to TRBD1 covers 8 bases. The junction had 18 bases not matched to a gene; V was cut back by 5 bases and J by 7 bases. The CDR3 totals 17 residues. In germline, CDR1 is MNHEY, CDR2 SMNVEV (reference sequence). The CDR3 region has the DNA TGTGCCAGCAGTCTAACTGGGACAGGACCCAAGGATGGGACCCAGTACTTC. Its protein product is CASSLTGTGPKDGTQYF.

V usage is TRBV6-1 and J usage is TRBJ2-7, with 12 bases aligning to TRBD1. Germline V gene lookup returns CDR1 MNHNS and CDR2 SASEGT. CDR3 length equals 15 residues. Trimming took 1 base from V and 5 from J; bases not matched to a gene: 3. The CDR3 sequence: CASSEDRDRGHEQYF. The CDR3 region has the DNA TGTGCCAGCAGTGAAGACCGGGACAGGGGGCACGAGCAGTACTTC.

In its sample, this clone was seen a few times. The rearrangement links TRBV7-6 to TRBJ1-2; D remains ambiguous. V gave up 5 bases and J gave up 4 bases, with 14 bases separating them. Germline loops: CDR1 SGHVS, CDR2 FNYEAQ. The CDR3 is 14 residues long. CDR3 sequence (DNA): TGTGCCAGCAGCCCCACCCCGGACGCCTATGGCTACACCTTC. Translated: CASSPTPDAYGYTF.

Only one count was recorded for this clone. This sequence joins TRBV14 and TRBJ2-5, with TRBD2 as a possible D gene (6 bases). The CDR3 runs to 14 residues. Trimming left V 3 bases short and J 5 bases short, with 13 bases between. Germline-derived CDR1 and CDR2 are SGHDN and FVKESK. CDR3 protein: CASSQARERETQYF. The DNA of the CDR3 is TGTGCCAGCAGCCAGGCCCGGGAGAGGGAGACCCAGTACTTC.

V usage is TRBV9 and J usage is TRBJ1-4; TRBD1 matches at 7 bases. Germline CDR1 SGDLS, CDR2 YYNGEE. The CDR3 loop spans 15 amino acids. With V trimmed by 0 bases and J by 5 bases, 4 bases remained unmatched. CDR3 nucleotides: TGTGCCAGCAGCGTAGGATTACAGGGGAATGAAAAACTGTTTTTT. Translating gives CASSVGLQGNEKLFF.

The chain recombines TRBV5-1 with TRBJ1-4; 11 nucleotides match TRBD1. CDR1 is SGHRS, CDR2 YFSETQ, per germline. Losses at the gene ends were 5 bases for V and 8 bases for J; bases not matched to a gene: 5. The CDR3 runs to 14 residues. DNA for the CDR3: TGCGCCAGCAGTAGGGGACAGGGGGGCGAAAAACTGTTTTTT. Translation gives CASSRGQGGEKLFF.

The chain uses TRBV5-1 and TRBJ2-2; TRBD2 is a possible D gene (6 bases). CDR1 is SGHRS and CDR2 is YFSETQ in the germline V gene. V was trimmed by 0 bases and J by 3 bases, leaving 12 bases between them. The CDR3 loop spans 16 amino acids. In DNA form, the CDR3 reads TGCGCCAGCAGCTTGGCTCGGACTACTTACACCGGGGAGCTGTTTTTT. Residues: CASSLARTTYTGELFF. The full variable domain, with the rest looked up from reference TRBV5-1 and TRBJ2-2, is KAGVTQTPRYLIKTRGQQVTLSCSPISGHRSVSWYQQTPGQGLQFLFEYFSETQRNKGNFPGRFSGRQFSNSRSEMNVSTLELGDSALYLCASSLARTTYTGELFFGEGSRLTVL.

This clone was seen a single time. The chain recombines TRBV7-2 with TRBJ2-7; TRBD2 matches 7 bases. Germline lookup yields CDR1 SGHTA and CDR2 FQGNSA. Losses at the gene ends were 6 bases for V and 2 bases for J; bases not matched to a gene: 10. The CDR3 contains 15 residues. The CDR3 spells CASSSASGNPYEQYF. In DNA form, the CDR3 reads TGTGCCAGCAGTTCGGCTAGCGGAAACCCCTACGAGCAGTACTTC.

CDR3 sequence (DNA): TGTGCCAGCATAGGGCCACCGGGGGGGGGTAGCACAGATACGCAGTATTTT. Its translation: CASIGPPGGGSTDTQYF. V usage is TRBV28 and J usage is TRBJ2-3; 8 nucleotides line up with TRBD2. Germline assignment: CDR1 MDHEN and CDR2 SYDVKM. V shed 7 bases and J 0 bases; nucleotides not matched to a gene: 12. The CDR3 runs 17 residues.

The V call is TRBV7-9, the J call TRBJ2-3; TRBD2 agrees at 11 bases. The germline gives CDR1 SEHNR, CDR2 FQNEAQ (reference sequence). The CDR3 has 15 residues. Losses at the gene ends were 5 bases for V and 5 bases for J; bases not matched to a gene: 6. In DNA form, the CDR3 reads TGTGCCAGCAGCAACCGACTAGCGGGACAAGATACGCAGTATTTT. Protein product: CASSNRLAGQDTQYF.

This chain joins TRBV29-1 and TRBJ1-4; D not certain. Per germline, CDR1 SQVTM and CDR2 ANQGSEA. This CDR3 comprises 13 residues. The V and J ends lost 6 bases and 2 bases respectively, with 10 bases between them. In nucleotides, the CDR3 is TGCAGCGTATATGGGCAGACTAATGAAAAACTGTTTTTT. This sequence encodes CSVYGQTNEKLFF.

The chain joins TRBV28 to TRBJ2-3; 11 bases agree with TRBD2. The CDR3 runs 16 residues. Germline assignment: CDR1 MDHEN and CDR2 SYDVKM. The trim removed 6 bases at V and 5 bases at J, leaving 10 bases unmatched. CDR3 sequence (DNA): TGTGCCAGCAGGGCCGGGACTAGCGGATTAGAAGATACGCAGTATTTT. Its protein product is CASRAGTSGLEDTQYF.

The V gene is TRBV7-9, the J gene TRBJ1-5, with TRBD1 matching 7 bases. Germline values: CDR1 SEHNR, CDR2 FQNEAQ (reference sequence). CDR3 size: 15 residues. V lost 4 bases to trimming and J lost 1 base; unmatched junction nucleotides: 4. The CDR3 here is CASSSRGQSNQPQHF. The DNA for the CDR3 is TGTGCCAGCAGCTCGAGGGGGCAAAGCAATCAGCCCCAGCATTTT.

The J gene is TRBJ1-3, the V gene TRBV11-2; 7 bases are a match to TRBD1. The trim removed 4 bases at V and 0 bases at J, leaving 12 bases unmatched. The CDR3 loop spans 18 amino acids. The V gene's germline CDR1 is SGHAT and CDR2 FQNNGV. CDR3 loop: CASSSPPGGQLSGNTIYF. The DNA of the CDR3 is TGTGCCAGCAGCTCACCTCCAGGGGGACAGCTCTCTGGAAACACCATATATTTT.

This rearrangement joins TRBV13 to TRBJ2-1; 9 bases are shared with TRBD2. The CDR3 totals 16 residues. V was pared by 0 bases and J by 5 bases, with 5 bases of the junction left unmatched. Germline V lookup: CDR1 PRHDT, CDR2 FYEKMQ (reference sequence). CDR3 amino acids: CASSLGWREGDNEQFF. CDR3 nucleotide sequence: TGTGCCAGCAGCTTAGGCTGGCGGGAGGGGGACAATGAGCAGTTCTTC.

The chain links TRBV13 to TRBJ2-1, with D perhaps TRBD2 (5 bases). The CDR3 is made up of 16 amino acids. Germline V gene sequence: CDR1 PRHDT, CDR2 FYEKMQ (reference sequence). V was cut by 4 bases and J by 5 bases, with 18 bases left in between. CDR3 in DNA: TGTGCCAGCAGCTCGAGCCGATCAGACTACAACAATGAGCAGTTCTTC. Protein: CASSSSRSDYNNEQFF.

The chain uses TRBV5-1 and TRBJ2-5, with 7 bases aligning to TRBD1. V was pared by 3 bases and J by 7 bases, with 3 bases of the junction left unmatched. CDR3 length: 12 amino acids. Germline V gene lookup returns CDR1 SGHRS and CDR2 YFSETQ. The CDR3 is CASSSDRRTQYF. CDR3 sequence (DNA): TGCGCCAGCAGCTCGGACAGGCGGACCCAGTACTTC.

The chain joins TRBV5-1 to TRBJ2-1, with D maybe TRBD2 (5 bases). Looked up from germline, CDR1 is SGHRS and CDR2 is YFSETQ. V was cut by 0 bases and J by 5 bases, with 6 bases left in between. This CDR3 is built from 13 residues. The CDR3 nucleotides read TGCGCCAGCAGCTTGGCGGGGAACAATGAGCAGTTCTTC. Encoded protein: CASSLAGNNEQFF. Full variable domain (remainder filled in from reference TRBV5-1 and TRBJ2-1): KAGVTQTPRYLIKTRGQQVTLSCSPISGHRSVSWYQQTPGQGLQFLFEYFSETQRNKGNFPGRFSGRQFSNSRSEMNVSTLELGDSALYLCASSLAGNNEQFFGPGTRLTVL.

The chain has TRBV5-1 and TRBJ2-1; 11 bases line up with TRBD2. This CDR3 spans 15 amino acids. The V segment lost 4 bases and the J segment 7 bases; nucleotides outside the gene matches: 7. Per the germline V gene, CDR1 is SGHRS and CDR2 is YFSETQ. The CDR3 sequence is CASSLGLAGRNEQFF. DNA for the CDR3: TGCGCCAGCAGCCTCGGACTAGCGGGCCGAAATGAGCAGTTCTTC.

The CDR3 protein is CASSLSRLGEQYF. For the CDR3, the DNA is TGTGCCAGCAGTTTATCCCGTCTCGGCGAGCAGTACTTC. The chain joins TRBV27 to TRBJ2-7, with D hard to call. The CDR3 has 13 amino acids. The V gene's germline CDR1 is MNHEY and CDR2 SMNVEV (reference sequence). The germline V and J ends were trimmed by 0 bases and 6 bases, with 9 bases remaining between them.

V gene TRBV15 combines with J gene TRBJ2-3; the match to TRBD2 covers 7 bases. CDR1 and CDR2 from the germline V gene are LNHNV and YYDKDF (reference sequence). CDR3 length equals 16 residues. V lost 3 bases and J lost 0; bases outside the gene matches: 6. The chain's CDR3 is CATSRTLATSTDTQYF. DNA of the CDR3: TGTGCCACCAGCAGGACACTAGCGACTAGCACAGATACGCAGTATTTT.

This clone was counted between two and nine times. CDR3 bases: TGTGCCAGCAGGCAATATGAACGGAGACTAGCTTTCTTT. It yields the protein CASRQYERRLAFF. The gene calls are TRBV28 and TRBJ1-1; D is ambiguous. Germline values: CDR1 MDHEN, CDR2 SYDVKM. V was trimmed by 6 bases and J by 10 bases, leaving 18 bases between them. The CDR3 consists of 13 residues.

This clone was seen just once. The gene calls are TRBV27 and TRBJ2-7; a weak D match, TRBD1 (5 bases). Trimming took 3 bases from V and 6 from J, leaving 9 bases between them. The length of the CDR3 is 12 residues. Germline-derived CDR1 and CDR2 are MNHEY and SMNVEV (reference sequence). The CDR3 DNA reads TGTGCCAGCAGTTTCAAGGGGTTCGAGCAGTACTTC. This encodes CASSFKGFEQYF.

This chain connects TRBV5-1 to TRBJ1-2; TRBD1 matches 7 bases. V gave up 10 bases and J gave up 4 bases; unmatched junction bases: 10. This CDR3 has 13 residues. The germline gives CDR1 SGHRS, CDR2 YFSETQ. CDR3 protein: CASRGTARYGYTF. DNA for the CDR3: TGCGCCTCGAGGGGGACAGCTCGCTATGGCTACACCTTC.

The J gene is TRBJ2-1, the V gene TRBV9; no clear D gene. Trimming took 3 bases from V and 9 from J, leaving 7 bases between them. CDR1 is SGDLS, CDR2 YYNGEE, per germline. The CDR3 is 11 amino acids. The DNA for the CDR3 is TGTGCCAGCAGCGACGTTGCTGAGCAGTTCTTC. Its protein is CASSDVAEQFF.